Below are 17 T cell receptor beta chains sequenced from a single sample in a study of tumor and adjacent non-tumor tissue in lung cancer. The template was RNA from unsorted bulk tissue. Three rounds of nested PCR, following a modified ARM-PCR protocol, produced the TCRbeta library. MiXCR, run by TCRdb on the multiplex PCR reads, gives a single entry per CDR3 protein. The table records about 110,000 distinct CDR3 sequences, about 87% of them present only once. Material: lung tumor tissue. The receptor source for this set is a man aged 65 to 79 with non-small cell lung cancer.

This clonotype was observed a single time. A read error may account for a junction end that differs from germline. This chain connects TRBV12-3 or TRBV12-4 to TRBJ1-3, with unresolved D. The CDR3 loop spans 16 amino acids. The CDR3: CASSFSLPHSGNAIYF. CDR3 coding DNA: TGTGCCAGCAGTTTTTCTCTCCCCCACTCTGGAAACGCCATATATTTT.

Concerning this clonotype: A much larger clone lies a single base off, so this may be a read error. The rearrangement joins TRBV20-1 to TRBJ1-5, with a possible D match to TRBD1 (5 bases). The V gene's germline CDR1 is DFQATT and CDR2 SNEGSKA (reference sequence). This CDR3 spans 14 amino acids. The chain's CDR3 is CGASHGTGNQPQHF. The CDR3 nucleotides are TGCGGTGCTAGTCACGGGACGGGGAACCAGCCCCAGCATTTT.

J is TRBJ1-1 and V is TRBV20-1, with D unresolved. This CDR3 has 14 amino acids. Germline CDR1 reads DFQATT; CDR2 reads SNEGSKA (reference sequence). The V and J ends lost 3 bases and 5 bases respectively, with 16 bases between them. This CDR3 reads CSASFYSLGTEAFF. The CDR3 DNA reads TGCAGTGCTAGTTTCTACTCTCTGGGGACTGAAGCTTTCTTT.

Comments on this clonotype: Mismatch with germline at one junction end may stem from a read error. V and J are TRBV4-1 and TRBJ2-5; possibly TRBD2 for D (5 bases). Germline CDR1 and CDR2: MGHRA and YSYEKL. The CDR3 spans 15 residues. In nucleotides, the CDR3 is TGCGCCAGCAGTCAAGATCGACTATCTATCAAGACGCAGTACTTC. Its protein product is CASSQDRLSIKTQYF.

V usage is TRBV28 and J usage is TRBJ1-1; D is uncertain. The length of the CDR3 is 15 residues. V gave up 5 bases and J gave up 7 bases, with 20 bases separating them. Germline CDR1 MDHEN, CDR2 SYDVKM. CDR3 nucleotide sequence: TGTGCCAGCAGTCTCCATGCAAGGATTGGCATTGAAGCTTTCTTT. This translates into CASSLHARIGIEAFF.

With regard to this clonotype: One end of the junction fails to match germline, which may point to a read error. This chain uses TRBV10-3 with TRBJ2-1, with D possibly called TRBD1 or TRBD2 (5 bases each). The germline gives CDR1 ENHRY, CDR2 SYGVKD. The CDR3 contains 15 residues. CDR3 protein: CAISQKGSFYYEQFF. Here the CDR3 DNA reads TGTGCCATCAGCCAAAAGGGGAGCTTCTACTATGAGCAGTTCTTC.

Ten or more counts support this clonotype. The chain links TRBV14 to TRBJ2-1; D gene ambiguous. This CDR3 comprises 13 residues. Between the trimmed V and J ends, which lost 5 bases and 5 bases, there was a span of 10 bases. Germline lookup yields CDR1 SGHDN and CDR2 FVKESK. The CDR3 region has the DNA TGTGCCAGCAGCTCCAACTTAAACAATGAGCAGTTCTTC. As protein: CASSSNLNNEQFF.

A word on this clonotype: At one end, the junction sequence differs from germline, possibly due to a read error. The genes are TRBV6-6 and TRBJ1-5; D is ambiguous. Germline V gene data show CDR1 as MNHNY and CDR2 as SVGAGI (reference sequence). This CDR3 comprises 14 residues. CDR3 region: CASNSGQFNQPQHF. In nucleotides, the CDR3 is TGTGCCAGCAATTCCGGGCAGTTCAATCAGCCCCAACATTTT.

The V gene is TRBV10-2, the J gene TRBJ2-5, with D possibly matching TRBD2 (7 bases). The V end was cut by 10 bases, the J end by 5 bases, with 26 bases between. Germline CDR1 is WSHSY and CDR2 is SAAADI. The CDR3 covers 16 residues. CDR3 region: CATQEGARRGGETQYF. CDR3 DNA sequence: TGCGCCACCCAGGAAGGTGCAAGGAGGGGGGGGGAGACCCAGTACTTC.

As to this clonotype: The CDR3 does not end in the conserved phenylalanine or tryptophan, so this is likely a read error. V is TRBV4-1 and J is TRBJ1-2; 7 bases map to TRBD1. The V and J ends lost 4 bases and 8 bases, in that order; junction bases with no gene match: 7. The CDR3 is 13 residues long. Germline V gene lookup returns CDR1 MGHRA and CDR2 YSYEKL. The CDR3 region has the DNA TGCGCCAGCAGCCCAAACAGGGGAAGAGGCTACACCCTC. Its translation is CASSPNRGRGYTL.

Regarding this clonotype: A much larger clone is a single base away; this may be a read error. The rearrangement links TRBV11-2 to TRBJ1-2; 8 bases fit TRBD1. With V trimmed by 6 bases and J by 2 bases, 5 bases remained unmatched. The CDR3 length is 14 residues. Per the germline V gene, CDR1 is SGHAT and CDR2 is FQNNGV. The CDR3 region has the DNA TGTGCCAGCAGGTTAAACAGGGGGAACTATGGCTACACCTTC. This sequence encodes CASRLNRGNYGYTF.

This clonotype came up many times. This rearrangement joins TRBV10-2 to TRBJ2-1; 8 nucleotides line up with TRBD2. Germline CDR1 is WSHSY and CDR2 is SAAADI. The CDR3 loop spans 14 amino acids. V lost 4 bases, J lost 7 bases, and 6 bases stayed unmatched. The CDR3 DNA reads as TGCGCCAGCAGTGGGGAGACTAGCGTAAATGAGCAGTTCTTC. Its translation is CASSGETSVNEQFF.

As for this clonotype: Since the CDR3 does not end with the conserved phenylalanine or tryptophan, this likely comes from a read error. Because the CDR3's place on the DNA is in doubt, the DNA is left out and the CDR3 is given as listed by TCRdb. V is TRBV6-5 and J is TRBJ1-1; TRBD1, the table's D call, was not compared with the DNA. Germline assignment: CDR1 MNHEY and CDR2 SVGAGI. Inclusive of both ends, the CDR3 amounts to 13 amino acids. The CDR3 region is CASSSGTGCKTFL.

Details on this clonotype: This may arise from a read error, as a much more abundant clone is one base away. The J gene is TRBJ2-7, the V gene TRBV9, with D possibly being TRBD1 or TRBD2 (5 bases each). The CDR3 spans 14 residues. Deletions cut 2 bases from V and 5 bases from J, with 14 bases between. Looked up from germline, CDR1 is SGDLS and CDR2 is YYNGEE. The DNA for the CDR3 is TGTGCCAGCAGCGTCTCAGGGAACGGGGACGAGCAGTACTTC. This sequence encodes CASSVSGNGDEQYF. The full variable domain, in which reference TRBV9 and TRBJ2-7 provide the parts outside the CDR3, is DSGVTQTPKHLITATGQRVTLRCSPRSGDLSVYWYQQSLDQGLQFLIQYYNGEERAKGNILERFSAQQFPDLHSELNLSSLELGDSALYFCASSVSGNGDEQYFGPGTRLTVT.

This clonotype was counted a single time. At one end, the junction sequence differs from germline, possibly due to a read error. This sequence joins TRBV6-1 and TRBJ1-5; possible D gene TRBD1, 6 bases. The germline V gene has CDR1 MNHNS and CDR2 SASEGT. CDR3 length: 14 residues. Written as DNA, the CDR3 is TGTGCTAGCAGTCTACAGGGTAACAGTCAGCCCCAGCATTTT. Protein: CASSLQGNSQPQHF.

About this clonotype itself: An end of the junction differs from the germline gene, which may be a read error. The chain uses TRBV5-4 and TRBJ2-5; D ambiguous. This CDR3 comprises 14 residues. Germline values: CDR1 SGHNT, CDR2 YYREEE (reference sequence). In DNA, the CDR3 is TGTGCCATCAGCCCCGCAGGACCGCAAGAGACCCAGTACTTC. Its protein product is CAISPAGPQETQYF.

This clonotype showed up many times. A much larger clonotype is one base distant, so this may be a read error. J is TRBJ1-5 and V is TRBV5-4; a weak D match, TRBD1 (5 bases). The V gene's germline CDR1 is SGHNT and CDR2 YYREEE (reference sequence). CDR3 length: 14 amino acids. The CDR3 spells CAGSVQGRNQPQHF. In DNA, the CDR3 is TGTGCCGGCAGCGTGCAGGGCCGCAATCAGCCCCAGCATTTT.